This T cell receptor beta chain was observed in a study of T cell responses to AZD1222 COVID-19 vaccine. The data were produced by immunoSEQ multiplex PCR, yet TCRdb's version contains in-frame clones alone and is incomplete. Of approximately 80,000 clones detected, 90% appear once; the ten largest clones hold 2.5% to 4%. The V segment lost 0 bases and the J segment 1 base; nucleotides outside the gene matches: 7. The CDR3 covers 17 residues. The clonotype originates from an adult who received the AZD1222 COVID-19 vaccine. Sequenced material: peripheral blood, taken 28 days after the second AZD1222 dose. This sequence joins TRBV23-1 and TRBJ2-5; TRBD1 matches at 8 bases. TRBV23-1 is given ORF status, its function remaining uncertain. The CDR3 protein is CASSQSPGTGLQETQYF. The CDR3 DNA reads TGCGCCAGCAGTCAATCTCCAGGGACAGGTCTCCAAGAGACCCAGTACTTC.